One sample yielded the 10 T cell receptor beta chains listed below, sequenced in a study of T cell responses to AZD1222 COVID-19 vaccine. Clones were sequenced by immunoSEQ multiplex PCR, and TCRdb holds only the in-frame ones, with some missing. This table holds 140,000 to 150,000 clones, under 95% found once. Here the sequenced sample was peripheral blood, taken 28 days after the second dose of the MenACWY control vaccine. These receptors all stem from an adult who received the MenACWY meningococcal vaccine as a control.

The rearrangement links TRBV11-3 to TRBJ2-5, with 12 bases that match TRBD1. The V segment lost 3 bases and the J segment 5 bases; nucleotides outside the gene matches: 10. The length of the CDR3 is 17 residues. Germline CDR1 reads SGHNT; CDR2 reads YENEEA. The chain's CDR3 is CASSFGSGTGGLETQYF. The CDR3 DNA reads as TGTGCCAGCAGCTTCGGATCTGGGACAGGGGGCCTGGAGACCCAGTACTTC.

The chain employs TRBV9 and TRBJ1-1, with D uncertain. V was clipped by 1 base and J by 1 base, with 8 bases between them. Germline assignment: CDR1 SGDLS and CDR2 YYNGEE. The CDR3 has 14 amino acids. CDR3 in DNA: TGTGCCAGCAGCGTAACCAGTGGGAACACTGAAGCTTTCTTT. Translation gives CASSVTSGNTEAFF.

This chain uses TRBV19 with TRBJ2-7; unclear D gene. The V end was cut by 0 bases, the J end by 2 bases, with 8 bases between. Germline-derived CDR1 and CDR2 are LNHDA and SQIVND (reference sequence). The CDR3 covers 14 residues. This chain's CDR3 is CASSIESGPYEQYF. CDR3 sequence (DNA): TGTGCCAGTAGTATAGAATCCGGACCCTACGAGCAGTACTTC.

V is TRBV7-2 and J is TRBJ1-5, with D possibly being TRBD1 (6 bases). This CDR3 region has 16 residues. CDR1 and CDR2 (germline): SGHTA, FQGNSA. The V and J ends lost 5 bases and 1 base respectively, with 15 bases between them. The CDR3 DNA follows: TGTGCCAGCAGCCCCGACATACAGGGAAGCAATCAGCCCCAGCATTTT. It yields the protein CASSPDIQGSNQPQHF.

The rearrangement joins TRBV6-5 to TRBJ2-5, with D hard to call. Germline loops: CDR1 MNHEY, CDR2 SVGAGI. CDR3 length: 13 amino acids. The V and J ends lost 2 bases and 5 bases respectively, with 9 bases between them. CDR3 region: CASSYEAGETQYF. DNA of the CDR3: TGTGCCAGCAGTTACGAGGCCGGGGAGACCCAGTACTTC.

CDR3 DNA: TGTGCCAGCAGTTATGTGGGATCTCGCGGGGAGCTGTTTTTT. This sequence encodes CASSYVGSRGELFF. J is TRBJ2-2 and V is TRBV6-2 or TRBV6-3; no clear D gene. Germline values: CDR1 MNHEY, CDR2 SVGEGT. Trimming stripped 3 bases from V and 7 bases from J, with 12 bases between. The CDR3 contains 14 residues.

This clone has only one observation. The junction does not match germline at one end; this may be a read error. V and J are TRBV6-5 and TRBJ2-3; D remains ambiguous. The germline V gene encodes CDR1 MNHEY and CDR2 SVGAGI. The length of the CDR3 is 15 residues. As DNA, the CDR3 is TGTGCCAGCAGCTCTCCGGGTCTTAGCAGAGATACGCAGTATTTT. Protein product: CASSSPGLSRDTQYF.

The chain couples TRBV7-6 to TRBJ2-3; tentative D call: TRBD2 (6 bases). CDR3 length: 16 amino acids. Germline lookup yields CDR1 SGHVS and CDR2 FNYEAQ. With 1 base removed from V and 0 bases from J, the gap between germline ends came to 11 bases. The CDR3 nucleotides read TGTGCCAGCAGCTTAGGTACTCGGGGGAGCACAGATACGCAGTATTTT. Encoded protein: CASSLGTRGSTDTQYF.

This chain uses TRBV6-2 or TRBV6-3 with TRBJ2-7, with 11 positions matching TRBD2. Germline loops: CDR1 MNHEY, CDR2 SVGEGT. V lost 6 bases and J lost 3; bases outside the gene matches: 7. CDR3 size: 15 residues. The CDR3 region is CASSASGGLNYEQYF. DNA of the CDR3: TGTGCCAGCAGCGCTAGCGGGGGGCTAAACTACGAGCAGTACTTC.

The DNA of the CDR3 is TGTGCCAGCACCCTACCCCCGACCGTTGCGGCGGGGAGCCACAATGAGCAGTTCTTC. As protein: CASTLPPTVAAGSHNEQFF. This chain uses TRBV7-7 with TRBJ2-1; D may be TRBD2 (6 bases). V lost 7 bases, J lost 5 bases, and 30 bases lay in between. This CDR3 region has 19 residues. From germline, CDR1 is SSHAT and CDR2 FNYEAQ (reference sequence).